This is a list of T cell receptor beta chains from one sample in a study of cytomegalovirus exposure and HLA in healthy donors. Using immunoSEQ multiplex PCR, the repertoire was profiled, and TCRdb retains in-frame clones only, with some absent. The repertoire holds 130,000 or so clones, with just under 75% as singletons. Sequencing was performed on PBMCs. The receptors come from a man in his forties in good health and CMV-seropositive. Each CDR3 is given with its conserved first and last residue. A D gene is named only where the DNA matches it firmly. The size entry is marked missing in some rows and otherwise reads once, few, many or a size class.

v_gene: TRBV4-1; abundance: -; d_gene: TRBD1; CDR3aa: CASSLRTGGETQYF
v_gene: TRBV19; abundance: few; d_gene: TRBD2; CDR3aa: CASSISVLAGGQETQYF
v_gene: TRBV7-9; abundance: -; d_gene: TRBD2; CDR3aa: CASSLDPRGGLIQETQYF
v_gene: TRBV5-1; abundance: -; d_gene: TRBD2; CDR3aa: CASSTASLAGTANEQFF
v_gene: TRBV27; abundance: -; d_gene: -; CDR3aa: CASSPLFGGANVLTF
v_gene: TRBV18; abundance: few; d_gene: -; CDR3aa: CASSPRGLPGYTF
v_gene: TRBV15; abundance: -; d_gene: TRBD1; CDR3aa: CATSRAGKGGRNEQFF
v_gene: TRBV5-1; abundance: -; d_gene: TRBD2; CDR3aa: CASSLLTSGSTDTQYF
v_gene: TRBV7-9; abundance: few; d_gene: -; CDR3aa: CASSSSGSGSPLHF
v_gene: TRBV6-1; abundance: -; d_gene: -; CDR3aa: CASSEAQRVHNEQFF
v_gene: TRBV6-6; abundance: -; d_gene: TRBD2; CDR3aa: CASSYGPAGGGETQYF
v_gene: TRBV27; abundance: -; d_gene: -; CDR3aa: CASSFGPEAFF
v_gene: TRBV6-5; abundance: -; d_gene: TRBD1; CDR3aa: CASSYPRQGGLYGYTF
v_gene: TRBV29-1; abundance: few; d_gene: -; CDR3aa: CSVRDNGGEQYF
v_gene: TRBV5-1; abundance: -; d_gene: -; CDR3aa: CASKRTYSYEQYF
v_gene: TRBV5-1; abundance: -; d_gene: TRBD2; CDR3aa: CASSRGVDYEQYF
v_gene: TRBV15; abundance: -; d_gene: TRBD1; CDR3aa: CATRTGHRGPYEQYF
v_gene: TRBV9; abundance: -; d_gene: TRBD1; CDR3aa: CASNLAGQGYGYTF
v_gene: TRBV2; abundance: -; d_gene: TRBD1; CDR3aa: CASSKDRGLGQPQHF